Included here is one T cell receptor beta chain sequence, with context. Exposure to brentuximab vedotin varied, and each patient had relapsed following autologous stem cell transplantation. Sequencing was performed with immunoSEQ multiplex PCR; in TCRdb, only in-frame clones are kept and a portion is missing. The profile shows fewer than 50,000 clones, about nine tenths of them singletons. This entry comes from a study of PD-1 blockade in classical Hodgkin lymphoma. The V gene lost 2 bases and the J gene lost 0 bases, with 6 bases spanning the gap. CDR3 length: 15 amino acids. Germline V gene data show CDR1 as SGHRS and CDR2 as YFSETQ.

This chain joins TRBV5-1 and TRBJ2-6, with D perhaps matching TRBD1 or TRBD2 (5 bases each). The receptor's source is a human donor with classical Hodgkin lymphoma. Here the sequenced sample was peripheral blood mononuclear cells (PBMCs), taken at baseline. The CDR3 DNA reads as TGCGCCAGCAGCTTTGGGGGCTCTGGGGCCAACGTCCTGACTTTC. This gives the protein CASSFGGSGANVLTF.